The TCR beta chain under discussion was sequenced for a study of monozygotic twins with cystic fibrosis. Trimming cost V 3 bases and J 10 bases; bases outside gene matches: 12. There are 14 residues in the CDR3. Germline-derived CDR1 and CDR2 are SQVTM and ANQGSEA. The repertoire was sequenced with immunoSEQ multiplex PCR; TCRdb's copy has only in-frame clones and lacks some. The sample includes 20,000 or so clones, approximately 87% of them seen just once. The clonotype was recovered from a woman in her twenties or thirties with cystic fibrosis. The rearrangement links TRBV29-1 to TRBJ1-1; 9 bases align to TRBD1. The source material was blood. The CDR3 sequence is CSVDLQGAAGGAFF. In nucleotides, the CDR3 is TGCAGCGTTGACCTACAGGGGGCGGCGGGTGGAGCTTTCTTT.